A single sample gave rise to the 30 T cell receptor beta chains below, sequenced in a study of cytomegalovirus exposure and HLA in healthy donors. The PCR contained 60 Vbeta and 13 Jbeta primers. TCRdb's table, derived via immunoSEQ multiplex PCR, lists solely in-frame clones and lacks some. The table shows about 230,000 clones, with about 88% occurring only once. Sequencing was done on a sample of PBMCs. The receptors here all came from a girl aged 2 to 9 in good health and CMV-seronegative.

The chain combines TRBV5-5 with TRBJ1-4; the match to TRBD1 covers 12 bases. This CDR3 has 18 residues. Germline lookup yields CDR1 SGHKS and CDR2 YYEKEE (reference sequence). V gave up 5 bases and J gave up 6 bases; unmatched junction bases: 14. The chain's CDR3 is CASSYPGTGGSGDEKLFF. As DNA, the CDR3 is TGTGCCAGCAGTTATCCCGGGACAGGGGGCAGTGGTGATGAAAAACTGTTTTTT.

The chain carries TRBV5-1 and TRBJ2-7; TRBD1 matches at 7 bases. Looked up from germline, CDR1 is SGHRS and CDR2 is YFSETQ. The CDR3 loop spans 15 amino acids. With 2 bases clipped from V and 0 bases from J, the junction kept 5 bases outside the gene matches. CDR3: CASSLGDRDSYEQYF. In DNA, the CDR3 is TGCGCCAGCAGCTTAGGGGACAGAGACTCCTACGAGCAGTACTTC.

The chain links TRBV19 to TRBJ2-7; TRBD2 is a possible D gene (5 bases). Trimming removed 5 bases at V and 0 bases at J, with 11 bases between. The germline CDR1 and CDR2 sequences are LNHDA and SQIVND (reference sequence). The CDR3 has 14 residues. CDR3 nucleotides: TGTGCCAGTAGTCAGAGGGCTATCTCCTACGAGCAGTACTTC. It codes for CASSQRAISYEQYF.

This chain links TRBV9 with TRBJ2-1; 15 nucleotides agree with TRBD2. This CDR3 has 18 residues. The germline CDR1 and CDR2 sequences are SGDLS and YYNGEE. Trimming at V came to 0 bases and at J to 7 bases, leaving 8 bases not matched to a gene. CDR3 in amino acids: CASSVGATGTSGRNEQFF. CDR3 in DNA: TGTGCCAGCAGCGTAGGAGCCACTGGGACTAGCGGGAGGAATGAGCAGTTCTTC.

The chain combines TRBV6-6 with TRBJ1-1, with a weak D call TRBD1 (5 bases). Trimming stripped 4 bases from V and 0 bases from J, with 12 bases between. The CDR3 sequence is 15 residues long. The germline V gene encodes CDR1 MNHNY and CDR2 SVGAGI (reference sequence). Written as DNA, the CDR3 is TGTGCCAGCAGTTCCCCCCGACAGATGAACACTGAAGCTTTCTTT. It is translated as CASSSPRQMNTEAFF.

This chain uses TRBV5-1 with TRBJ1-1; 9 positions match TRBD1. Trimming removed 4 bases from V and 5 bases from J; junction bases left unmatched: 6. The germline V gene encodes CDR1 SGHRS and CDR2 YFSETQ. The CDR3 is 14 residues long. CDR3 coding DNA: TGCGCCAGCAGCGTGACAGGGGGTAGTACTGAAGCTTTCTTT. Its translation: CASSVTGGSTEAFF.

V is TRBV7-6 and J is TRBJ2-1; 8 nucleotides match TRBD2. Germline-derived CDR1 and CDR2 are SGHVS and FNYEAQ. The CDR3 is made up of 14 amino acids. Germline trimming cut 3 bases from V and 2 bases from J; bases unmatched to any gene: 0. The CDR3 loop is CASSFSGTYNEQFF. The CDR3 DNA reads TGTGCCAGCAGCTTTAGCGGGACCTACAATGAGCAGTTCTTC.

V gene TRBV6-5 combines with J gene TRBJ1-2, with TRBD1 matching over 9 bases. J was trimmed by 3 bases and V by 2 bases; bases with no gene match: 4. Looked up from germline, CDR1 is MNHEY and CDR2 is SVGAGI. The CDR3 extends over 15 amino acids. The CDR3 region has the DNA TGTGCCAGCAGTTACGGACAGGGGCCCGACTATGGCTACACCTTC. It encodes CASSYGQGPDYGYTF.

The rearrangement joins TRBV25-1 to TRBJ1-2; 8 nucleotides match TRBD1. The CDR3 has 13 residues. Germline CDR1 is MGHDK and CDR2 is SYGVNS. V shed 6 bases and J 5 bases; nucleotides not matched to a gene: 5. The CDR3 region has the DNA TGTGCCAGCAGACAGGGGGATGGTTATGGCTACACCTTC. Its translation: CASRQGDGYGYTF.

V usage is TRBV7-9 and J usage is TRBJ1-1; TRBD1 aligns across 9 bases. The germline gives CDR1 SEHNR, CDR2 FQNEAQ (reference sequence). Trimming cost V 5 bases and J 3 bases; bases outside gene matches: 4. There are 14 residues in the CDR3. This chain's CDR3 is CASSTRDRDTEAFF. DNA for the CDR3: TGTGCCAGCAGCACGCGGGACAGGGACACTGAAGCTTTCTTT. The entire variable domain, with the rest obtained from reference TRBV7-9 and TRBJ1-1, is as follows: DTGVSQNPRHKITKRGQNVTFRCDPISEHNRLYWYRQTLGQGPEFLTYFQNEAQLEKSRLLSDRFSAERPKGSFSTLEIQRTEQGDSAMYLCASSTRDRDTEAFFGQGTRLTVV.

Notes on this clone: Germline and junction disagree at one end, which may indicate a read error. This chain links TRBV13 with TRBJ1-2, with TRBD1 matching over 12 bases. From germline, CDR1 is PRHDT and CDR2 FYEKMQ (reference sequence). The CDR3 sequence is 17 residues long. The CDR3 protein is CASSLGTGGWANYGYTF. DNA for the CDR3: TGTGCCAGCAGCCTAGGGACAGGGGGCTGGGCTAACTATGGCTACACCTTC.

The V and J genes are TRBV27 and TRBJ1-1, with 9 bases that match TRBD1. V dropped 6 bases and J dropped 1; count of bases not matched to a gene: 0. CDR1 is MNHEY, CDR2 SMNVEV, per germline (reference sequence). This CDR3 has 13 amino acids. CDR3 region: CASRGQGNTEAFF. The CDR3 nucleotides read TGTGCCAGCAGGGGACAGGGGAACACTGAAGCTTTCTTT.

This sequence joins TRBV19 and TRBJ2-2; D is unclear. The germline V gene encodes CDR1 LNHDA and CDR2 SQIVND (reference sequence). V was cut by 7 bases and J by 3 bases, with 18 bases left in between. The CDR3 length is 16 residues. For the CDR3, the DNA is TGTGCCAGTAAATCTTCCCCGGCAGGCGACACCGGGGAGCTGTTTTTT. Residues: CASKSSPAGDTGELFF.

CDR3 region: CASSLTSGIQNTGELFF. Written as DNA, the CDR3 is TGTGCCAGCAGCTTGACTAGCGGGATACAAAACACCGGGGAGCTGTTTTTT. V is TRBV7-8 and J is TRBJ2-2; 11 bases line up with TRBD2. Unmatched junction bases numbered 5, after V lost 3 bases and J lost 2 bases. The CDR3 totals 17 residues. The germline CDR1 and CDR2 sequences are SGHVS and FQNEAQ.

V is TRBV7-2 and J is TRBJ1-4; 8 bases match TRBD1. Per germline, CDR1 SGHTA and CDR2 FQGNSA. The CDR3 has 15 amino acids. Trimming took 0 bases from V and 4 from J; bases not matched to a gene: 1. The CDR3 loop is CASSLAGQGNEKLFF. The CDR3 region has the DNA TGTGCCAGCAGCTTAGCCGGACAGGGTAATGAAAAACTGTTTTTT.

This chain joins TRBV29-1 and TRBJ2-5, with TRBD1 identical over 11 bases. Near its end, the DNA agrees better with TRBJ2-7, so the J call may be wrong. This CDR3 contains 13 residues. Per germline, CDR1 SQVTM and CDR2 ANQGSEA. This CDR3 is CSVGGQGAYEQYF. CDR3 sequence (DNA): TGCAGCGTTGGGGGACAGGGGGCCTACGAGCAGTACTTC.

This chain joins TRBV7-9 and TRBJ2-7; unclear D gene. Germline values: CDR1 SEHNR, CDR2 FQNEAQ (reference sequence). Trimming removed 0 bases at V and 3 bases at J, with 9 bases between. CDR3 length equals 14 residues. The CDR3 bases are TGTGCCAGCAGCTTAGCGGGTGGGCGCTACGAGCAGTACTTC. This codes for CASSLAGGRYEQYF.

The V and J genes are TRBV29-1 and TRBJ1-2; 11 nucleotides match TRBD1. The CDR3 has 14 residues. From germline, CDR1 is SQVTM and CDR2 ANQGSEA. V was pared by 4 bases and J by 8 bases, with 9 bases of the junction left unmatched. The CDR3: CSVGLGTGGRGYTF. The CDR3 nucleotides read TGCAGCGTTGGACTCGGGACAGGGGGACGCGGCTACACCTTC.

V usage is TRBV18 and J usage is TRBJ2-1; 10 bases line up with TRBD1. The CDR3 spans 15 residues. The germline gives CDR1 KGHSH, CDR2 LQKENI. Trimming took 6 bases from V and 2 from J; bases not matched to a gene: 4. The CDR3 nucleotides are TGTGCCAGCTCTACCGGGACAGGGGCCTACAATGAGCAGTTCTTC. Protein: CASSTGTGAYNEQFF.

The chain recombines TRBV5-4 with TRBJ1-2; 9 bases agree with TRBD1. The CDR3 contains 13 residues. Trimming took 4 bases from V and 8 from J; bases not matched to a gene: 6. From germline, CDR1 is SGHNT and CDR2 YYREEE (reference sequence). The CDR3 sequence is CASSQGTGSGYTF. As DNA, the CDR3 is TGTGCCAGCAGCCAGGGGACAGGGAGCGGCTACACCTTC.

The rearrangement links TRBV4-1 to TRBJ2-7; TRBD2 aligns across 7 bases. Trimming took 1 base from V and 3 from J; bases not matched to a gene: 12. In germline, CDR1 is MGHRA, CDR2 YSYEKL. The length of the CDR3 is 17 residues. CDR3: CASSQGALRGRDYEQYF. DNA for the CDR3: TGCGCCAGCAGCCAAGGCGCCCTCCGGGGGAGGGACTACGAGCAGTACTTC.

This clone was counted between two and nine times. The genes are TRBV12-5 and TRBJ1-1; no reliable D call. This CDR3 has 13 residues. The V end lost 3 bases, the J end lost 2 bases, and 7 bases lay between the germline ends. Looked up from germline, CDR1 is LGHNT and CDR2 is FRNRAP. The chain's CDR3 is CASGFHINTEAFF. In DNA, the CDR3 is TGTGCTAGTGGTTTTCACATCAACACTGAAGCTTTCTTT. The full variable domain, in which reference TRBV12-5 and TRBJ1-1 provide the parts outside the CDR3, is DARVTQTPRHKVTEMGQEVTMRCQPILGHNTVFWYRQTMMQGLELLAYFRNRAPLDDSGMPKDRFSAEMPDATLATLKIQPSEPRDSAVYFCASGFHINTEAFFGQGTRLTVV.

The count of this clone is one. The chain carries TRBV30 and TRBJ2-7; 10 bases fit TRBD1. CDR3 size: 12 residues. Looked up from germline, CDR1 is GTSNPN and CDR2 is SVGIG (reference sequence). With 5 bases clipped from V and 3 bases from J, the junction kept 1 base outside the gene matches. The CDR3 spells CAWWTGGYEQYF. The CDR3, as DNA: TGTGCCTGGTGGACAGGGGGCTACGAGCAGTACTTC.

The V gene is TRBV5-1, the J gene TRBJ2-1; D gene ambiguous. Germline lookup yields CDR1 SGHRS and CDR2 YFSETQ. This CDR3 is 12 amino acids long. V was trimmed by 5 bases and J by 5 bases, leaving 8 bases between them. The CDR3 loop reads CASSTANNEQFF. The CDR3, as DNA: TGCGCCAGCAGTACAGCCAACAATGAGCAGTTCTTC. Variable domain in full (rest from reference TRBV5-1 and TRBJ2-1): KAGVTQTPRYLIKTRGQQVTLSCSPISGHRSVSWYQQTPGQGLQFLFEYFSETQRNKGNFPGRFSGRQFSNSRSEMNVSTLELGDSALYLCASSTANNEQFFGPGTRLTVL.

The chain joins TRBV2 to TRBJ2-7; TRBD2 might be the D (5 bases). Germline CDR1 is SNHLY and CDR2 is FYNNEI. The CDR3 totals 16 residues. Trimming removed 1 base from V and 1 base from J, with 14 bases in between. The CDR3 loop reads CASSEGWVSVSYEQYF. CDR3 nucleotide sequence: TGTGCCAGCAGTGAAGGGTGGGTTAGCGTTTCCTACGAGCAGTACTTC.

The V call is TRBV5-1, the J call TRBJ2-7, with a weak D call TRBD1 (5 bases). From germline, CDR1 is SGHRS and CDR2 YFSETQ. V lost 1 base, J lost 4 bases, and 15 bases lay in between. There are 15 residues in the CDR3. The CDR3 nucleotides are TGCGCCAGCAGCTTGCGGCAGGGTTCCGATTACGAGCAGTACTTC. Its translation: CASSLRQGSDYEQYF.

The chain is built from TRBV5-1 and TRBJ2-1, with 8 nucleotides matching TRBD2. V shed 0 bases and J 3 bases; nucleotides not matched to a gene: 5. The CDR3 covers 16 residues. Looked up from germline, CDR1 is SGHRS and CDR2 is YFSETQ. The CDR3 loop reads CASSLGKTSDYNEQFF. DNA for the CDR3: TGCGCCAGCAGCTTGGGAAAGACTAGCGACTACAATGAGCAGTTCTTC.

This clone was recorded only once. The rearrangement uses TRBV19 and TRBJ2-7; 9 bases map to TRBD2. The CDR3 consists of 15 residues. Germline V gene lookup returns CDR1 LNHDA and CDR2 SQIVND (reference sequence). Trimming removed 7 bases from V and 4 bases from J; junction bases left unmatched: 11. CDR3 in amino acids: CASTLGAGGGYEQYF. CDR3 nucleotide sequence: TGTGCCAGTACACTCGGAGCGGGAGGAGGGTACGAGCAGTACTTC.

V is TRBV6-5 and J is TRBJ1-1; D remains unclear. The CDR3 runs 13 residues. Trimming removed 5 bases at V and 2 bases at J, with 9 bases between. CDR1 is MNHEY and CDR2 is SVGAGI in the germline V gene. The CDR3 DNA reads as TGTGCCAGCAGTGTAGAACTAAACACTGAAGCTTTCTTT. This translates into CASSVELNTEAFF.

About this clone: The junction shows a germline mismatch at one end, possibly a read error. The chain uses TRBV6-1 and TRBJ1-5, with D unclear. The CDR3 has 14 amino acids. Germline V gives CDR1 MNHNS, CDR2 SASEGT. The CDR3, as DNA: TGTGCCAGCAGTGAAGCTGGTAGCAATCGGCCCCAGCATTTT. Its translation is CASSEAGSNRPQHF.